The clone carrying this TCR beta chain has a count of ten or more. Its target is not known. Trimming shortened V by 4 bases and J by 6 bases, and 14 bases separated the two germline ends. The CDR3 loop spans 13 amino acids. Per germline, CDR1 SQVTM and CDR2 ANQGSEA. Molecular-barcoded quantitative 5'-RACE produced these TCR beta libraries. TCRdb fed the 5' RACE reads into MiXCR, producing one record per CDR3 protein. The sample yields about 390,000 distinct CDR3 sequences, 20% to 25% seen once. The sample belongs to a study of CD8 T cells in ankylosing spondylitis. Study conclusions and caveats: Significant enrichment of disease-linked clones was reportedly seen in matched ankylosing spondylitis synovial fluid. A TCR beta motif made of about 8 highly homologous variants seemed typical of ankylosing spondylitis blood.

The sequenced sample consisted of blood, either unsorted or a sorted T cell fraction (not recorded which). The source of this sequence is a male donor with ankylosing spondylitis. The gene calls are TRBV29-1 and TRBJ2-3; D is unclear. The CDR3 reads CSVGPKHRDTQYF. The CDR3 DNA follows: TGCAGCGTTGGTCCCAAACATAGGGATACGCAGTATTTT.